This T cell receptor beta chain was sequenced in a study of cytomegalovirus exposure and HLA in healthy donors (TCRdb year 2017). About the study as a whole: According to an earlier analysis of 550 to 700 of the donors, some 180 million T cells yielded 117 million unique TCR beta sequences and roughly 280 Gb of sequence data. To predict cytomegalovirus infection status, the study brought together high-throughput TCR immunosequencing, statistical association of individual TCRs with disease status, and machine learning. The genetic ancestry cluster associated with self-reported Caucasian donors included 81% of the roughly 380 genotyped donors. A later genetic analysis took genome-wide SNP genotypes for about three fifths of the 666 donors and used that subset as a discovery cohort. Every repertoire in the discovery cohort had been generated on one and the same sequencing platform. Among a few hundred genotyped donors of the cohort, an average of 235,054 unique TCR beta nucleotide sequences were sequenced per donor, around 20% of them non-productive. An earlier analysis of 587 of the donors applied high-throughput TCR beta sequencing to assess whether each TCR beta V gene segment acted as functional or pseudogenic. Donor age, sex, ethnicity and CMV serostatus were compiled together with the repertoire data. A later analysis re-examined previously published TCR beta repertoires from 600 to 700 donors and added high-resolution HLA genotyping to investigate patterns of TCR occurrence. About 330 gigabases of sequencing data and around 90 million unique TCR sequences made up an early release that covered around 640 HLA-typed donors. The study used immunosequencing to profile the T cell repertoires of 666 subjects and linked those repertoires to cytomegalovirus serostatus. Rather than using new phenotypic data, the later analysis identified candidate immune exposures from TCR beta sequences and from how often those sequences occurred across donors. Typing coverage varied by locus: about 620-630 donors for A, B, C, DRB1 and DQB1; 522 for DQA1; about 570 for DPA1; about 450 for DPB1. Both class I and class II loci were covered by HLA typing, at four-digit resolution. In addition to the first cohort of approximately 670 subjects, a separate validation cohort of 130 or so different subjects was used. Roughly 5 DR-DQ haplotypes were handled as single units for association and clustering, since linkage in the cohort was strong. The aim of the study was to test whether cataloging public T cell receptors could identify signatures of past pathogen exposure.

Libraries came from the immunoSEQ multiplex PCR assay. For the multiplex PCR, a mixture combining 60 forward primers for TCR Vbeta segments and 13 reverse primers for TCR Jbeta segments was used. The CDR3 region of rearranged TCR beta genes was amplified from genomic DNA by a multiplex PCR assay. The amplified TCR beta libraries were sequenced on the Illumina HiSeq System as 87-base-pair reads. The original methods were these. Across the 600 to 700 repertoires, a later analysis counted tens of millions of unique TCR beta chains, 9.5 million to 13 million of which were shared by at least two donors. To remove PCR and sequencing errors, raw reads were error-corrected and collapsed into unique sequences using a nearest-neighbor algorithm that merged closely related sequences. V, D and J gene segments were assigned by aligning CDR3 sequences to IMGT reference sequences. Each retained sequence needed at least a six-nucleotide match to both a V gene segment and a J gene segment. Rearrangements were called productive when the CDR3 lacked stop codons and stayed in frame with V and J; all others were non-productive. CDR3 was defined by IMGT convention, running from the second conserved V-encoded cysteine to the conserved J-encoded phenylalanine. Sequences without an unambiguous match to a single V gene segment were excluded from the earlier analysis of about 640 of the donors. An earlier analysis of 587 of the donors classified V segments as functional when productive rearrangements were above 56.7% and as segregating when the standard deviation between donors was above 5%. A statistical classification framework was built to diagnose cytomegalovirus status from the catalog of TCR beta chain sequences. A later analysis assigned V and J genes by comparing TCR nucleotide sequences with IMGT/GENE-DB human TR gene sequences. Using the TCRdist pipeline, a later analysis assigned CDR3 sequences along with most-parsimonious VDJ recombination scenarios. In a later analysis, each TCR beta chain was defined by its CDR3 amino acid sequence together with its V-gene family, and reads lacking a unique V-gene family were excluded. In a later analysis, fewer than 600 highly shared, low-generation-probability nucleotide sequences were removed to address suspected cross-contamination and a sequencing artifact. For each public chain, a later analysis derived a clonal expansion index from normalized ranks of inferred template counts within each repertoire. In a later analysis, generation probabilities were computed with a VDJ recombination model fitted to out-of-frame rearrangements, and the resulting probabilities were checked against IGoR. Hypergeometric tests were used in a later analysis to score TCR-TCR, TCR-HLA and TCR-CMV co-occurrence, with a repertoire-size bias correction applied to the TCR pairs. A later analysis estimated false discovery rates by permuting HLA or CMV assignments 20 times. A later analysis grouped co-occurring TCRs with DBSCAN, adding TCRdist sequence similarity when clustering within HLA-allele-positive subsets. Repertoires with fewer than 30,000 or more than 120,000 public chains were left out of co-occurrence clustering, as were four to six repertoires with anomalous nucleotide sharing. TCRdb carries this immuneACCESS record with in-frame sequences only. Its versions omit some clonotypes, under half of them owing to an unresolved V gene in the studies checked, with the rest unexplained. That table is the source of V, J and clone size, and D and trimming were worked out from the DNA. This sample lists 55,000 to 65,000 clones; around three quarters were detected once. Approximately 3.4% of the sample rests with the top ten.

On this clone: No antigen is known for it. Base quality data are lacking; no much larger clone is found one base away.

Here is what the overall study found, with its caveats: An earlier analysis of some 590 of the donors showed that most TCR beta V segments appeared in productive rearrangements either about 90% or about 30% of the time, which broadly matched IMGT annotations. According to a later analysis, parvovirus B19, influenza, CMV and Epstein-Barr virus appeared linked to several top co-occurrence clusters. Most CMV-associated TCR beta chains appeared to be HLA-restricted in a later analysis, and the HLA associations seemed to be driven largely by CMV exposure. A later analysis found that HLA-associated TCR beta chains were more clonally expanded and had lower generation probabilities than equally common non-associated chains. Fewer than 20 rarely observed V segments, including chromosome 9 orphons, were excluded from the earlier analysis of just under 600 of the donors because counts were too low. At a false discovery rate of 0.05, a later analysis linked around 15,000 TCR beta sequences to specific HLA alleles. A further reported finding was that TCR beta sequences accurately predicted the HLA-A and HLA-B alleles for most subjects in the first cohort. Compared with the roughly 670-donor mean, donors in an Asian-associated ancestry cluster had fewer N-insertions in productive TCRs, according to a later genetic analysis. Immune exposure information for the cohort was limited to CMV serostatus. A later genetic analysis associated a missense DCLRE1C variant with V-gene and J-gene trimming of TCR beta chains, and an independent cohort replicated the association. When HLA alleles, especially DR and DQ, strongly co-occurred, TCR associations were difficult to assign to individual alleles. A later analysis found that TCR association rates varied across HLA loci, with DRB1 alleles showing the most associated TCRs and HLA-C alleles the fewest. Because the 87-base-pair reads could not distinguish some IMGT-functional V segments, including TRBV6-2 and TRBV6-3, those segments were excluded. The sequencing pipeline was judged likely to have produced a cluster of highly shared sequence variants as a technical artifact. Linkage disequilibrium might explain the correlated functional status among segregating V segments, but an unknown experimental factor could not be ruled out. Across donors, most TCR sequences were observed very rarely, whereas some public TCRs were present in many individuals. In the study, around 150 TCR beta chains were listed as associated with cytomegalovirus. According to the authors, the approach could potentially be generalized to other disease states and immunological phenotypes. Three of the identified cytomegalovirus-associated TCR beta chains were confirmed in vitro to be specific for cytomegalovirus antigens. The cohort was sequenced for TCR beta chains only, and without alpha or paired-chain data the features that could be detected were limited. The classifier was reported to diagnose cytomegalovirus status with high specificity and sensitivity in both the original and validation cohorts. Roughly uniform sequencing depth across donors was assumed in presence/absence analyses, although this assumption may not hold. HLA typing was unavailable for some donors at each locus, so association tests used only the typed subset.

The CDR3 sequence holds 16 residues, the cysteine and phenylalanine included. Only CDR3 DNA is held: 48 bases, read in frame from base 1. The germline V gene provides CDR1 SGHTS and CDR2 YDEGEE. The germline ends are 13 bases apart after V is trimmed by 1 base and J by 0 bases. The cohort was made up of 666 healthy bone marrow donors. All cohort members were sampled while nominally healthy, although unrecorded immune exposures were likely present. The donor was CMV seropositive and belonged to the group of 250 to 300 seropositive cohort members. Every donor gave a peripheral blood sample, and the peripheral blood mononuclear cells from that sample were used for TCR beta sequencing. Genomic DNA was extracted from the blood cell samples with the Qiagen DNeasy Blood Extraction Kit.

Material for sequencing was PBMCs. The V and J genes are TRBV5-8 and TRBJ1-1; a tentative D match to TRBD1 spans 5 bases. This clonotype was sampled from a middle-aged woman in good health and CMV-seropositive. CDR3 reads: CASSLWVGAMNTEAFF. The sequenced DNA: TGTGCCAGCAGCTTGTGGGTAGGGGCGATGAACACTGAAGCTTTCTTT.